These 28 T cell receptor beta chains were all obtained from the same sample, sequenced in a study of graft-versus-host responses after intestinal transplantation. Profiling relied on immunoSEQ multiplex PCR, and the TCRdb table lists in-frame clones only, not all of them. Of about 9,300 clones listed, under 95% are singletons. This specimen consisted of PBMCs, obtained approximately 42 days after intestinal transplant. Receptors originate from a human patient who received an intestinal transplant, so some T cells may come from the graft donor.

The chain employs TRBV5-1 and TRBJ2-3; D is unclear. This CDR3 region has 12 residues. Trimming removed 0 bases at V and 4 bases at J, with 3 bases between. Germline V gives CDR1 SGHRS, CDR2 YFSETQ. The CDR3 nucleotides read TGCGCCAGCAGCTTGGACCCAGATACGCAGTATTTT. It yields the protein CASSLDPDTQYF.

J is TRBJ1-4 and V is TRBV6-1; 7 bases match TRBD1. Germline-derived CDR1 and CDR2 are MNHNS and SASEGT. CDR3 length: 15 amino acids. J lost 4 bases, V lost 7 bases, and 9 bases had no gene match. CDR3 nucleotides: TGTGCCAGCACCGTGATCGCAGGGGGTAATGAAAAACTGTTTTTT. Translation gives CASTVIAGGNEKLFF.

This clone was seen just once. The chain recombines TRBV27 with TRBJ2-1; TRBD2 matches 8 bases. Germline V gives CDR1 MNHEY, CDR2 SMNVEV (reference sequence). The CDR3 has 14 amino acids. V lost 4 bases to trimming and J lost 16 bases; unmatched junction nucleotides: 15. DNA for the CDR3: TGTGCCAGCAGTTCCCCCGAAGCGGGAGACGATTATTTCTTC. It codes for CASSSPEAGDDYFF.

The gene calls are TRBV21-1 and TRBJ2-4; the table names TRBD2, a call not compared with the DNA. TRBV21-1 has pseudogene status. The CDR3 extends over 16 amino acids. CDR3 sequence: CASSTVGGEAKNIQYF. In DNA, the CDR3 is TGTGCCAGCAGCACAGTCGGGGGGGAGGCCAAAAACATTCAGTACTTC.

This clone was found once. This chain connects TRBV10-3 to TRBJ1-5; D gene uncertain. Trimming left V 0 bases short and J 5 bases short, with 11 bases between. Germline loops: CDR1 ENHRY, CDR2 SYGVKD. CDR3 length: 15 residues. The CDR3 reads CAISESWLKHQPQHF. CDR3 DNA sequence: TGTGCCATCAGTGAGTCGTGGCTTAAACATCAGCCCCAGCATTTT.

V and J are TRBV6-6 and TRBJ2-3, with 8 bases fitting TRBD2. Germline loops: CDR1 MNHNY, CDR2 SVGAGI (reference sequence). The CDR3 covers 15 residues. Trimming took 8 bases from V and 2 from J; bases not matched to a gene: 9. This CDR3 reads CASEPTSGNTDTQYF. For the CDR3, the DNA is TGTGCCAGCGAACCTACTAGCGGAAACACAGATACGCAGTATTTT.

The chain recombines TRBV6-5 with TRBJ2-7; 8 bases match TRBD2. CDR3 length: 14 amino acids. Looked up from germline, CDR1 is MNHEY and CDR2 is SVGAGI. The junction had 5 bases not matched to a gene; V was cut back by 4 bases and J by 3 bases. CDR3 DNA: TGTGCCAGCAGTTTAGCGGGACCCCTCTACGAGCAGTACTTC. Residues: CASSLAGPLYEQYF.

This rearrangement joins TRBV28 to TRBJ2-6; a possible D gene is TRBD1 (6 bases). The CDR3 loop spans 18 amino acids. Trimming removed 0 bases from V and 0 bases from J, with 12 bases in between. The germline gives CDR1 MDHEN, CDR2 SYDVKM. The CDR3 coding sequence is TGTGCCAGCAGTTTATGGGACAGCGTATACTCTGGGGCCAACGTCCTGACTTTC. This translates into CASSLWDSVYSGANVLTF.

V and J are TRBV6-5 and TRBJ2-3; D is unresolved. Trimming left V 0 bases short and J 2 bases short, with 6 bases between. Germline values: CDR1 MNHEY, CDR2 SVGAGI. This CDR3 comprises 14 residues. The CDR3 here is CASSYSQATDTQYF. CDR3 coding DNA: TGTGCCAGCAGTTACTCGCAAGCCACAGATACGCAGTATTTT.

This clone appeared a single time. The V call is TRBV7-6, the J call TRBJ2-2; D is possibly TRBD1 (6 bases). Looked up from germline, CDR1 is SGHVS and CDR2 is FNYEAQ. V dropped 3 bases and J dropped 5 bases, with 16 bases sitting between them. This CDR3 comprises 16 residues. This CDR3 reads CASSFDRRSGTGELFF. The CDR3 coding sequence is TGTGCCAGCAGCTTTGACAGGAGGAGCGGTACCGGGGAGCTGTTTTTT. Based on the CDR3 plus reference TRBV7-6 and TRBJ2-2, the full variable domain is GAGVSQSPRYKVTKRGQDVALRCDPISGHVSLYWYRQALGQGPEFLTYFNYEAQQDKSGLPNDRFSAERPEGSISTLTIQRTEQRDSAMYRCASSFDRRSGTGELFFGEGSRLTVL.

This sequence joins TRBV2 and TRBJ2-1; TRBD2 agrees at 13 bases. In germline, CDR1 is SNHLY, CDR2 FYNNEI. The V segment lost 0 bases and the J segment 6 bases; nucleotides outside the gene matches: 2. The CDR3 totals 16 residues. Written as DNA, the CDR3 is TGTGCCAGCAGTGAAGCGCGACTAGCGGGAGGCAATGAGCAGTTCTTC. It encodes CASSEARLAGGNEQFF. Drawing the rest from reference TRBV2 and TRBJ2-1, the complete variable domain is EPEVTQTPSHQVTQMGQEVILRCVPISNHLYFYWYRQILGQKVEFLVSFYNNEISEKSEIFDDQFSVERPDGSNFTLKIRSTKLEDSAMYFCASSEARLAGGNEQFFGPGTRLTVL.

The CDR3 protein is CASTRRRGGYGYTF. CDR3 nucleotides: TGTGCCAGTACCCGCCGACGGGGCGGGTATGGCTACACCTTC. The J gene is TRBJ1-2, the V gene TRBV19, with D perhaps matching TRBD1 (5 bases). V dropped 7 bases and J dropped 5 bases, with 17 bases sitting between them. CDR1 is LNHDA, CDR2 SQIVND, per germline (reference sequence). This CDR3 region has 14 residues.

V gene TRBV11-2 combines with J gene TRBJ2-1; 10 nucleotides match TRBD2. CDR3 size: 18 residues. Germline lookup yields CDR1 SGHAT and CDR2 FQNNGV. The ends lost 6 bases at V and 8 bases at J; junction bases unmatched: 19. In DNA form, the CDR3 reads TGTGCCAGCAGAAGCAGCTGGCTAGCGGGAGTCCAAGGCGATGAGCAGTTCTTC. This sequence encodes CASRSSWLAGVQGDEQFF.

The genes are TRBV10-2 and TRBJ1-2; 8 bases map to TRBD1. The CDR3 is made up of 14 amino acids. V trimming: 3 bases; J trimming: 2 bases; junction bases outside the gene matches: 2. Germline CDR1 and CDR2: WSHSY and SAAADI. CDR3 nucleotides: TGCGCCAGCAGTGACAGGGGGCTAAACTATGGCTACACCTTC. Protein sequence: CASSDRGLNYGYTF.

The V gene is TRBV18, the J gene TRBJ1-2, with D tentatively TRBD1 (5 bases). Germline CDR1 and CDR2: KGHSH and LQKENI. V lost 6 bases and J lost 6, with 23 bases in between. CDR3 length equals 16 residues. CDR3: CASSQRGLQEKDGYTF. In nucleotides, the CDR3 is TGTGCCAGCTCCCAGAGGGGCCTACAGGAGAAGGATGGCTACACCTTC.

The J gene is TRBJ2-7, the V gene TRBV19; 8 bases are shared with TRBD2. Trimming cost V 5 bases and J 0 bases; bases outside gene matches: 6. Germline values: CDR1 LNHDA, CDR2 SQIVND (reference sequence). This CDR3 is built from 15 residues. For the CDR3, the DNA is TGTGCCAGTAGTGTCGGGCTAGCGGGCTCCTACGAGCAGTACTTC. Its translation is CASSVGLAGSYEQYF.

The chain's CDR3 is CASTSGLAGGLPYEQYF. The CDR3 coding sequence is TGTGCCAGCACCTCCGGACTAGCGGGGGGGTTGCCCTACGAGCAGTACTTC. The chain joins TRBV21-1 to TRBJ2-7; the table's TRBD2 call for D was not verified on the DNA. TRBV21-1 is a documented pseudogene. CDR3 length: 17 residues.

CDR3 residues: CASSVSGSGTATEAFF. The CDR3, as DNA: TGTGCCAGCAGCGTATCTGGCTCGGGGACAGCCACTGAAGCTTTCTTT. The chain links TRBV9 to TRBJ1-1, with 7 bases that match TRBD1. The V gene end was trimmed by 1 base and the J gene end by 4 bases; junction bases not matched to a gene: 10. Germline CDR1 is SGDLS and CDR2 is YYNGEE. This CDR3 comprises 16 residues.

This clone appeared once. V usage is TRBV11-2 and J usage is TRBJ2-7, with 10 bases that match TRBD2. The CDR3 is made up of 16 amino acids. Germline V gives CDR1 SGHAT, CDR2 FQNNGV. Losses at the gene ends were 0 bases for V and 0 bases for J; bases not matched to a gene: 2. In DNA, the CDR3 is TGTGCCAGCAGCTTAGAGCTAGCGGGGGCCTCCTACGAGCAGTACTTC. Protein product: CASSLELAGASYEQYF.

As concerns this clone: Germline and junction disagree at one end, which may indicate a read error. The rearrangement uses TRBV5-1 and TRBJ2-5, with 11 bases that match TRBD1. CDR1 and CDR2 (germline): SGHRS, YFSETQ. The CDR3 consists of 15 residues. Here the CDR3 DNA reads TGCGCCCGCAGCCGGGGACAGGGGGGAGGAGAGACCCAGTACTTC. It translates to CARSRGQGGGETQYF.

V is TRBV6-5 and J is TRBJ2-5; tentative D call: TRBD1 (6 bases). The CDR3 totals 15 residues. V was clipped by 6 bases and J by 2 bases, with 16 bases between them. Germline V CDR1 and CDR2: MNHEY, SVGAGI. The DNA of the CDR3 is TGTGCCAGCAGGGGAACCCCAGGGGCTCAAGAGACCCAGTACTTC. As protein: CASRGTPGAQETQYF.

J is TRBJ2-7 and V is TRBV7-9, with D perhaps TRBD2 (6 bases). Per germline, CDR1 SEHNR and CDR2 FQNEAQ (reference sequence). Trimming pared 5 bases from V and 3 bases from J, leaving 14 bases between. This CDR3 is built from 14 residues. CDR3 sequence (DNA): TGTGCCAGCAGCCCCCAGTTGGGACTCTACGAGCAGTACTTC. This codes for CASSPQLGLYEQYF.

The CDR3 sequence is CASSEPGTRVSPLHF. The CDR3 DNA is TGTGCCAGCAGTGAACCGGGGACCCGAGTTTCACCCCTCCACTTT. The V gene is TRBV6-1, the J gene TRBJ1-6; weak D call: TRBD1 (5 bases). Germline V gene data show CDR1 as MNHNS and CDR2 as SASEGT. The CDR3 totals 15 residues. Trimming stripped 2 bases from V and 9 bases from J, with 14 bases between.

A few counts support this clone. The chain is built from TRBV6-4 and TRBJ1-6, with D perhaps matching TRBD1 (5 bases). Germline lookup yields CDR1 MRHNA and CDR2 SNTAGT. The CDR3 length is 13 residues. Trimming took 2 bases from V and 11 from J, leaving 10 bases between them. The CDR3 is CASSDGAHAPLHF. The CDR3 DNA is TGTGCCAGCAGTGACGGGGCCCACGCACCCCTCCACTTT.

The chain recombines TRBV7-9 with TRBJ2-5, with D possibly being TRBD1 or TRBD2 (7 bases each). This CDR3 spans 15 amino acids. V was shortened by 0 bases and J by 5 bases, with 13 bases between the two germline ends. The V gene's germline CDR1 is SEHNR and CDR2 FQNEAQ (reference sequence). CDR3 sequence (DNA): TGTGCCAGCAGCTTAGCTACAGGGGAGGGGGAGACCCAGTACTTC. It yields the protein CASSLATGEGETQYF.

This sequence joins TRBV28 and TRBJ1-2; D is unclear. The CDR3 contains 14 residues. Germline loops: CDR1 MDHEN, CDR2 SYDVKM. Trimming removed 6 bases at V and 5 bases at J, with 16 bases between. The chain's CDR3 is CASRLGQKMYGYTF. CDR3 coding DNA: TGTGCCAGCAGGCTTGGGCAGAAGATGTATGGCTACACCTTC.

CDR3 region: CASSLAARQERPSEKLFF. The CDR3 DNA sequence: TGTGCCAGCAGCTTAGCGGCCAGACAGGAACGACCGAGTGAAAAACTGTTTTTT. The chain links TRBV11-2 to TRBJ1-4; the D gene is possibly TRBD1 (6 bases). Trimming removed 1 base from V and 7 bases from J, with 22 bases in between. Germline loops: CDR1 SGHAT, CDR2 FQNNGV. The CDR3 covers 18 residues.

This chain uses TRBV19 with TRBJ1-1; D might be TRBD1 (5 bases). V lost 4 bases and J 1 base, leaving 10 bases between the germline ends. The germline CDR1 and CDR2 sequences are LNHDA and SQIVND (reference sequence). CDR3 length: 14 residues. The CDR3 bases are TGTGCCAGTAGTAGACCGGGGCCGAACACTGAAGCTTTCTTT. The encoded protein is CASSRPGPNTEAFF.